This is a list of T cell receptor beta chains from one sample in a study of regulatory T cells in long-lasting Graves disease. MiXCR, run by TCRdb on the multiplex PCR reads, gives a single entry per CDR3 protein. The sample carries roughly 510,000 distinct CDR3 sequences, about 16% recorded once. Separately, the same data were catalogued under a study of T cells in Graves' hyperthyroidism and ophthalmopathy.

The sequences come from peripheral blood mononuclear cells (PBMCs), collected at new diagnosis, from a patient treated with antithyroid drugs. The receptors derive from a man between 18 and 29 years old with Graves disease. Both conserved end residues are part of each CDR3. The order of the fields is clone size, J gene, D gene, V gene, CDR3 DNA, CDR3 protein. D genes are given only for firm matches. A clone size is listed for some rows: how often the clone was seen (once, few, many), or a class if it is expanded.

>many|TRBJ1-5|NA|TRBV30
TGTGCCTGGTCGGACAGCCCGAATCAGCCCCAGCATTTT
CAWSDSPNQPQHF
>few|TRBJ1-3|NA|TRBV29-1
TGCAGCGTTGTTGGGAGCCCGGAGTCGAACCCGGGAAACACCATATATTTT
CSVVGSPESNPGNTIYF
>many|TRBJ1-1|NA|TRBV28
TGTGCCAGCAGTTTTTCCAGAATGAACACTGAAGCTTTCTTT
CASSFSRMNTEAFF
>few|TRBJ2-1|TRBD1|TRBV15
TGTGCCACCAGCCCCGCAGGGGGCTTTTCAAATGAGCAGTTCTTC
CATSPAGGFSNEQFF
>many|TRBJ2-4|NA|TRBV28
TGTGCCAGCAGTTTACCAACAGGGTTGGGAAACATTCAGTACTTC
CASSLPTGLGNIQYF
>many|TRBJ2-7|NA|TRBV6-1
TGTGCCAGCAGGGTGGGCTCCTACGAGCAGTACTTC
CASRVGSYEQYF
>NA|TRBJ2-1|TRBD1|TRBV7-9
TGTGCCAGCAGCCCCCCCGGCCCAGGGGGTGAGCAGTTCTTC
CASSPPGPGGEQFF
>few|TRBJ2-5|NA|TRBV19
TGTGCCAGTAGTTCCACTACGACCCAGTACTTC
CASSSTTTQYF
>NA|TRBJ2-2|NA|TRBV5-5
TGTGCCAGCAGCCCTCTTGGCAGTTCCTTAACCGGGGAGCTGTTTTTT
CASSPLGSSLTGELFF
>many|TRBJ1-2|NA|TRBV6-5
TGTGCCAGCAGTTACCGACCCGACAGCGACTATGGCTACACCTTC
CASSYRPDSDYGYTF
>NA|TRBJ2-6|TRBD1|TRBV5-1
TGCGCCAGCAGCCTGCAGCAGGGGGCCCTTGGGGCCAACGTCCTGACTTTC
CASSLQQGALGANVLTF
>few|TRBJ1-5|NA|TRBV20-1
TGCAGTGCTAGAAAGACCTACCGAGATAGCAATCAGCCCCAGCATTTT
CSARKTYRDSNQPQHF
>NA|TRBJ2-7|NA|TRBV18
TGTGCCAGCTCACCCGTGTCCCATTACGAGCAGTACTTC
CASSPVSHYEQYF
>NA|TRBJ1-6|TRBD1|TRBV5-1
TGCGCCAGCAGCCGAGACAGGGGGGCTTCACCCCTCCACTTT
CASSRDRGASPLHF
>NA|TRBJ2-3|TRBD2|TRBV10-3
TGTGCCATCAGGAGGACGGGACTAGCGGAAGGAGATACGCAGTATTTT
CAIRRTGLAEGDTQYF
>few|TRBJ2-1|NA|TRBV28
TGTGCCAGCCTCCAACGTGGATACAATGAGCAGTTCTTC
CASLQRGYNEQFF
>NA|TRBJ1-1|NA|TRBV7-9
TGTGCCAGCAGCTATCTACCTGAAGCTTTCTTT
CASSYLPEAFF
>many|TRBJ2-2|NA|TRBV3-1
TGTGCCAGCAGCCGGCCAAACACCGGGGAGCTGTTTTTT
CASSRPNTGELFF
>many|TRBJ1-1|NA|TRBV18
TGTGCCAGCTTACCTTTACAGGAGAACACTGAAGCTTTCTTT
CASLPLQENTEAFF